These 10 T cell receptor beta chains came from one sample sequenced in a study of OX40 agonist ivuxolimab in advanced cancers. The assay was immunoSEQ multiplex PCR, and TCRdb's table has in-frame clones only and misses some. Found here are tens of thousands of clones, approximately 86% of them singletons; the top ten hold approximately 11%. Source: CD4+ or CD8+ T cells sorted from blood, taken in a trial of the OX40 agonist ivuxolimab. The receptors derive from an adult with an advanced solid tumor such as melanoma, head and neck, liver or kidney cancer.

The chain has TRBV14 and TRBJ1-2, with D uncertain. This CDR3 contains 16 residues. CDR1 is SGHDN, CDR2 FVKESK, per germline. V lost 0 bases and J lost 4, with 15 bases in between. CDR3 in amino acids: CASSQEWFGRPYGYTF. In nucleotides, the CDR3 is TGTGCCAGCAGCCAAGAATGGTTTGGCAGACCCTATGGCTACACCTTC.

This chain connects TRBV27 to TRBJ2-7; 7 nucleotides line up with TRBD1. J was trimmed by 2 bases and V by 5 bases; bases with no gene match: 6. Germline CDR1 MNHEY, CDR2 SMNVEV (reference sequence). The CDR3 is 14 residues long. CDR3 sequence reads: CASSQYRGTYEQYF. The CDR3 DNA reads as TGTGCCAGCAGTCAGTACAGGGGAACCTACGAGCAGTACTTC.

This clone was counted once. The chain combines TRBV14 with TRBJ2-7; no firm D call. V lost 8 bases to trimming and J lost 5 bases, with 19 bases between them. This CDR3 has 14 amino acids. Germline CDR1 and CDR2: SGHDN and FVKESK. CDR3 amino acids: CASAERTYPHEQYF. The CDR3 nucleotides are TGTGCCAGCGCCGAGAGGACCTACCCCCACGAGCAGTACTTC.

CDR3 DNA sequence: TGCGCCAGCAGCCAAGGATCGACAGGGACGTACACTGAAGCTTTCTTT. This sequence encodes CASSQGSTGTYTEAFF. The genes are TRBV4-1 and TRBJ1-1; 7 bases are a match to TRBD1. The CDR3 consists of 16 residues. Germline CDR1 and CDR2: MGHRA and YSYEKL. Unmatched junction bases numbered 8, after V lost 1 base and J lost 3 bases.

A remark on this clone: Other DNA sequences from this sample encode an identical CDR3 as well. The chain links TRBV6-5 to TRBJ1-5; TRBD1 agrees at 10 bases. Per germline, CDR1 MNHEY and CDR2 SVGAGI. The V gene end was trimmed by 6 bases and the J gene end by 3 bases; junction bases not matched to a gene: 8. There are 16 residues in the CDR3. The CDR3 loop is CASSYRDRGFNQPQHF. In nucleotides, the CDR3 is TGTGCCAGCAGCTACCGGGACAGGGGTTTCAATCAGCCCCAGCATTTT.

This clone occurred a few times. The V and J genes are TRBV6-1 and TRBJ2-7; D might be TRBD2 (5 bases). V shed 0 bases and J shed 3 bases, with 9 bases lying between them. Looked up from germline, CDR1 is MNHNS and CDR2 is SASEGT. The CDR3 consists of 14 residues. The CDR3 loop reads CASSEAGSRYEQYF. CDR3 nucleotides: TGTGCCAGCAGTGAAGCAGGGAGCCGCTACGAGCAGTACTTC.

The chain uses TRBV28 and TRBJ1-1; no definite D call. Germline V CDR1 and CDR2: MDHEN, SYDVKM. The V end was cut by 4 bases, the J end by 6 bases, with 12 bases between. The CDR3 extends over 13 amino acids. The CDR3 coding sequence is TGTGCCAGCAGTTCCCCCTCACAACCTGAAGCTTTCTTT. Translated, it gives CASSSPSQPEAFF.

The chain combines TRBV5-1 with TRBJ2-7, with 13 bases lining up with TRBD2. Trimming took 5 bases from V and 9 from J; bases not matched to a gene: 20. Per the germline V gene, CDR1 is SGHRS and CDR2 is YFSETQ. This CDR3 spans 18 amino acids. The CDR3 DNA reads TGCGCCAGCAGTTCGCCGTGGGGTGGACTAGCGGGAGATCGGACGCAGTACTTC. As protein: CASSSPWGGLAGDRTQYF.

The chain's CDR3 is CASSLDGPGGSNGYTF. CDR3 sequence (DNA): TGTGCCAGCAGCTTAGATGGGCCAGGGGGAAGCAATGGCTACACCTTC. The chain combines TRBV7-2 with TRBJ1-2; 7 bases line up with TRBD1. With 1 base clipped from V and 6 bases from J, the junction kept 11 bases outside the gene matches. There are 16 residues in the CDR3. Germline V CDR1 and CDR2: SGHTA, FQGNSA.

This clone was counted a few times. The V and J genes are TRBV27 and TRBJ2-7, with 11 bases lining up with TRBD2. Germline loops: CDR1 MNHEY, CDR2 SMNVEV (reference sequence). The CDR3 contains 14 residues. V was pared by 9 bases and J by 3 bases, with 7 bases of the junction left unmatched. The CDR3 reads CASKTSGAVYEQYF. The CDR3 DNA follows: TGTGCCAGTAAGACTAGCGGGGCGGTCTACGAGCAGTACTTC.